These T cell receptor beta chains were read from a single sample in a study of CD4 T cells in relation to SARS-CoV-2 and coronaviruses. Only in-frame clones appear in the TCRdb table, and some are missing; sequencing was by immunoSEQ multiplex PCR. The table has tens of thousands of clones, 75% to 85% seen once. Their antigen targets remain unknown. Sequencing used CD4+ T cells from PBMCs, cultured in vitro. Every receptor here comes from a human donor in good health. The CDR3 runs from the conserved cysteine through the conserved F or W. The D gene is left open where the match is weak. Expanded clones are given a class, and other clones once, few, many or no size at all.

NA	TRBJ1-3	NA	TRBV28	TGTGCCAGCATAAGTGGCGGGAGCTCTGGAAACACCATATATTTT	CASISGGSSGNTIYF
NA	TRBJ2-5	TRBD1	TRBV6-1	TGTGCCAGCAGTGACAGGGGGTTGTTTGAGACCCAGTACTTC	CASSDRGLFETQYF
NA	TRBJ2-5	TRBD2	TRBV30	TGTGCCTGGAGTGTCGGGACTAGCGGGAGGGCCGGAGAGACCCAGTACTTC	CAWSVGTSGRAGETQYF
NA	TRBJ1-2	NA	TRBV4-1	TGCGCCAGCAGCCCCGACAGGTCGAGAGGCTATGGCTACACCTTC	CASSPDRSRGYGYTF
NA	TRBJ2-7	TRBD2	TRBV6-2/TRBV6-3	TGTGCCAGCAGTCGGATAAGCGGGACGGAAGCCTACGAGCAGTACTTC	CASSRISGTEAYEQYF
NA	TRBJ2-2	NA	TRBV7-3	TGTGCCAGCAGCCTAGCACGGGACGGGGAGCTGTTTTTT	CASSLARDGELFF
NA	TRBJ2-7	NA	TRBV5-1	TGCGCCAGCGCCTCCAATGGACTCGGCTACGAGCAGTACTTC	CASASNGLGYEQYF
NA	TRBJ2-2	NA	TRBV2	TGTGCCAGCAGTGCCTCAGGGAGAGGGACCGGGGAGCTGTTTTTT	CASSASGRGTGELFF
few	TRBJ1-2	NA	TRBV25-1	TGTGCCAGCAGTGACCGCCAGGGGCGCGGCTACACCTTC	CASSDRQGRGYTF
few	TRBJ2-7	NA	TRBV19	TGTGCCAGTAGTATAGTAATTGGAAACACCTACGAGCAGTACTTC	CASSIVIGNTYEQYF
few	TRBJ1-1	NA	TRBV7-8	TGTGCCAGCAGCTTTCGGCAGGCCGGTGAAGCTTTCTTT	CASSFRQAGEAFF
NA	TRBJ1-6	NA	TRBV9	TGTGCCAGCAGCGGACCACAGGGCGATAATTCACCCCTCCACTTT	CASSGPQGDNSPLHF
once	TRBJ2-2	TRBD1	TRBV23-1	TGCGCCAGCAGTCAATATCGCAGGGGGAGCACCGGGGAGCTGTTTTTT	CASSQYRRGSTGELFF
NA	TRBJ2-5	NA	TRBV3-1/TRBV3-2	TGTGCCAGCAGCCAAGTATCAGAGACCCAGTACTTC	CASSQVSETQYF
NA	TRBJ2-5	NA	TRBV3-1/TRBV3-2	TGTGCCAGCAGCCAAGACGGTTCCAGGGCCGAGACCCAGTACTTC	CASSQDGSRAETQYF
NA	TRBJ2-1	NA	TRBV7-2	TGTGCCAGCAGCTTAGTGGGCGGTAGCTCCTACAATGAGCAGTTCTTC	CASSLVGGSSYNEQFF
NA	TRBJ2-7	TRBD1	TRBV6-1	TGTGCCAGCAGTGAACGGGACAGGGTGCGCGAGCAGTACTTC	CASSERDRVREQYF
NA	TRBJ2-3	TRBD1	TRBV4-1	TGCGCCAGCAGCCAAGACCCCGGGACAGGGTCAGATACGCAGTATTTT	CASSQDPGTGSDTQYF
NA	TRBJ1-4	NA	TRBV25-1	TGTGCCAGCAGTGAGGGCGGCGGGAAGTATGAAAAACTGTTTTTT	CASSEGGGKYEKLFF
NA	TRBJ2-3	NA	TRBV30	TGTGCCTGGAGTGTAAGGTTCGGGTCAGATACGCAGTATTTT	CAWSVRFGSDTQYF
few	TRBJ1-5	NA	TRBV6-1	TGTGCCAGCAGTGAAAAGCACCAGCCCCAGCATTTT	CASSEKHQPQHF
NA	TRBJ1-2	NA	TRBV7-8	TGTGCCAGCAGCTTAGGCGGCGGAGGGGACTACACCTTC	CASSLGGGGDYTF
NA	TRBJ1-4	TRBD1	TRBV30	TGTGCCTGGGACAGGGGGAATGAAAAACTGTTTTTT	CAWDRGNEKLFF
NA	TRBJ2-2	NA	TRBV10-3	TGTGCCATCAAAGAGTGGGACACCGGGGAGCTGTTTTTT	CAIKEWDTGELFF
NA	TRBJ2-7	TRBD2	TRBV5-6	TGTGCCACCCGAGGTCGGGGGGGCCTCTACGAGCAGTACTTC	CATRGRGGLYEQYF
NA	TRBJ1-1	TRBD1	TRBV6-5	TGTGCCAGCAGTTCCACCGGGACAGACACTGAAGCTTTCTTT	CASSSTGTDTEAFF
NA	TRBJ2-7	NA	TRBV3-1/TRBV3-2	TGTGCCAGCAGCGGGGACGCCGTCGGCGAGCAGTACTTC	CASSGDAVGEQYF
NA	TRBJ2-5	NA	TRBV3-1/TRBV3-2	TGTGCCAGCAGCCAAGATGTGGCCCAAGAGACCCAGTACTTC	CASSQDVAQETQYF
NA	TRBJ2-7	TRBD1	TRBV18	TGTGCCAGCTCACCACAGGGACAGGGAAACTACGAGCAGTACTTC	CASSPQGQGNYEQYF
NA	TRBJ2-7	NA	TRBV20-1	TGCAGTGCTAGAGTAGAGAGGGAGCAGTACTTC	CSARVEREQYF
once	TRBJ1-6	NA	TRBV10-1	TGCGCCAGCAGACCGGGATATAATTCACCCCTCCACTTT	CASRPGYNSPLHF
NA	TRBJ1-6	NA	TRBV28	TGTGCCAGCTTTAAGCGGGGTGCTAATTCACCCCTCCACTTT	CASFKRGANSPLHF
once	TRBJ1-5	NA	TRBV19	TGTGCCAGTAGTATCGGGGGGTCCTCAGCCATTAGCAATCAGCCCCAGCATTTT	CASSIGGSSAISNQPQHF
NA	TRBJ1-1	NA	TRBV28	TGTGCCAGCAGTTTCCCCAGGGGAAGGGGCACTGAAGCTTTCTTT	CASSFPRGRGTEAFF
NA	TRBJ2-5	TRBD1	TRBV15	TGTGCCACCAGCAGATCTAAGACAGGGCTTCGGGAGACCCAGTACTTC	CATSRSKTGLRETQYF
NA	TRBJ2-7	TRBD1	TRBV19	TGTGCCAGTAGTATCTCCGGGACAGGGGTCCACGAGCAGTACTTC	CASSISGTGVHEQYF
NA	TRBJ2-5	TRBD2	TRBV30	TGTGCCTGGAGTGTATGGGAGGGAGAGACCCAGTACTTC	CAWSVWEGETQYF
NA	TRBJ2-7	TRBD2	TRBV5-6	TGTGCCAGCAGCTTGGGATCCCGGACTAGATTCACCTACGAGCAGTACTTC	CASSLGSRTRFTYEQYF
NA	TRBJ2-7	TRBD2	TRBV7-9	TGTGCCAGCAGCTTAGTGTTTAGCGGGAATACTCCCTACGAGCAGTACTTC	CASSLVFSGNTPYEQYF
few	TRBJ1-3	NA	TRBV19	TGTGCCACTATAAAGTCCGGAACTGGAAACACCATATATTTT	CATIKSGTGNTIYF
NA	TRBJ2-1	NA	TRBV5-5	TGTGCCAGCAGCCCAGATCTAGGCGGAGGGGAGCAGTTCTTC	CASSPDLGGGEQFF
once	TRBJ1-3	NA	TRBV2	TGTGCCAGCACCCGTACATCTGGAAACACCATATATTTT	CASTRTSGNTIYF
NA	TRBJ2-3	TRBD2	TRBV13	TGTGCCAGCAGCCTAGGGACTAGCGTGAGGAGGGGGACTAGCACAGATACGCAGTATTTT	CASSLGTSVRRGTSTDTQYF
NA	TRBJ1-1	NA	TRBV3-1/TRBV3-2	TGTGCCAGCAGCCTTCAGGGACAACCGAACACTGAAGCTTTCTTT	CASSLQGQPNTEAFF
NA	TRBJ1-4	TRBD1	TRBV3-1/TRBV3-2	TGTGCCAGCAGGGAAACAGGGGAAGTTAATGAAAAACTGTTTTTT	CASRETGEVNEKLFF
NA	TRBJ1-2	NA	TRBV6-5	TGTGCCAGCAGTAGTCAGGGGAATGGCTACACCTTC	CASSSQGNGYTF
NA	TRBJ2-5	NA	TRBV4-1	TGCGCCAGCAGCCAAGCGCAGGGTGGAGAGACCCAGTACTTC	CASSQAQGGETQYF
NA	TRBJ2-7	TRBD1	TRBV27	TGTGCCAGCAGTCGAAACCGGGACAGGGGGCCCTACGAGCAGTACTTC	CASSRNRDRGPYEQYF
NA	TRBJ1-2	TRBD1	TRBV11-2	TGTGCCAGCAGCTGGTTGGGACAGGCGGACCTCCATGGCTACACCTTC	CASSWLGQADLHGYTF
NA	TRBJ2-7	NA	TRBV5-1	TGCGCCAGCAGCGCTACTTATTCGAGCTCCTACGAGCAGTACTTC	CASSATYSSSYEQYF
NA	TRBJ2-3	NA	TRBV24-1	TGTGCCACCAGTGACTCATTGACAACCTACACAGATACGCAGTATTTT	CATSDSLTTYTDTQYF
once	TRBJ2-1	TRBD2	TRBV7-3	TGTGCCAGCAGCCCACGGGGGGGCAATGAGCAGTTCTTC	CASSPRGGNEQFF
few	TRBJ2-7	TRBD2	TRBV28	TGTGCCAGCAGTTTCTCCACTAGCGGGTTATCCTACGAGCAGTACTTC	CASSFSTSGLSYEQYF